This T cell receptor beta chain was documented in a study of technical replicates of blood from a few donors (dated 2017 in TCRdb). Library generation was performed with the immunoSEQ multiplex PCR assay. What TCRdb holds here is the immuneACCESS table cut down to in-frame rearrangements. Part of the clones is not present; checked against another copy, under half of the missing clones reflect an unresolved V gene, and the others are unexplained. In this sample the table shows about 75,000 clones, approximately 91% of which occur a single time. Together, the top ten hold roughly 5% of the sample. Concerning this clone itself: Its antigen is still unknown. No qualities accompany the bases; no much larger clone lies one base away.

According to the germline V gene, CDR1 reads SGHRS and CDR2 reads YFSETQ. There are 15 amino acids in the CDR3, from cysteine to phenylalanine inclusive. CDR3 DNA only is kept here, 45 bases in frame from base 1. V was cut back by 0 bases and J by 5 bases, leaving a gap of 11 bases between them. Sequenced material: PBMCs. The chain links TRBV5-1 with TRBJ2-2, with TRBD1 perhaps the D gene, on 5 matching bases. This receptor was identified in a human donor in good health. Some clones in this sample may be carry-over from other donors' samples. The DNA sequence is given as TGCGCCAGCAGCTTGGCCAGGGTAGGAACCGGGGAGCTGTTTTTT. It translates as CASSLARVGTGELFF.